The entry that follows covers one T cell receptor beta chain sequence. What this receptor recognizes is not known. No base quality information exists; no much larger clone differs at one position. As encoded in the germline V gene, CDR1 is SGHVS while CDR2 is FQNEAQ. Trimming removed 5 bases from V and 7 bases from J, leaving 20 bases between the germline ends. The CDR3 measures 15 amino acids from cysteine to phenylalanine. CDR3 DNA is the only sequence kept; it has 45 bases, read in frame from the first base. Amplification of TCR beta CDR3 regions was carried out from RNA transcripts. For the first round of RT-PCR on the TCR CDR3, the HTBI primer set was used together with the Qiagen OneStep RT-PCR kit. Libraries were constructed in a second round of multiplex PCR, after which size selection and purification were performed. Libraries were sequenced paired-end with 100 bp reads on an Illumina HiSeq2000. The authors' analysis ran thus. Raw data were processed with SOAPnuke, discarding reads with adapters, uncalled bases, mean Phred below 15, or no exact constant-primer or identifier match. COPE v1.2.5 was used to merge high-quality paired reads, and clonotypes were defined as unique nucleotide sequences. MiTCR v1.1 was used to align clonotypes to the IMGT TRBV, TRBD and TRBJ reference segments. Analysis was restricted to V-J combinations with a frequency above 0.0001, which covered about 99% of repertoires. A TCS score was defined as the ratio of F50 (clonal expansion) to E x V (chaos), with BLOSUM62-based TCRdist applied between CDR3 peptides within each V-J. Welch's t-statistics and random forest reduced some 510 V-J features to 13, which were used in a naive Bayes classifier (R e1071). The Morisita-Horn index was used to measure how similar the thyroid and blood repertoires were. The public reads were quality trimmed at Q25 with fastp and then assembled into clones with MiXCR by TCRdb, keeping productive beta chains. All rows with the same CDR3 protein become a single entry with the most common DNA and genes. TCRdb's processing, not the authors', yielded these V and J calls. The sample table lists about 500,000 distinct CDR3 sequences, 40% to 55% of them with a count of one. About 40% of the sample comes from the top ten.

This sample is drawn from a study of T cells in Graves' hyperthyroidism and ophthalmopathy (dated by TCRdb to about 2019). Context from the whole study: To identify distinguishing TCR V-J signatures, a discovery cohort of around 100 patients was used, comprising 40 to 45 with Graves' ophthalmopathy and about 59 with stable Graves' hyperthyroidism. After sampling, hyperthyroidism patients received methimazole starting at 30 mg daily, and ophthalmopathy patients received high-dose intravenous methylprednisolone. The 100 or so discovery patients were randomly split 7:3 into training and test sets. The paper reports TCR Vbeta CDR3 sequencing of some 140 peripheral blood samples: 40 or so ophthalmopathy, some 80 hyperthyroidism and approximately 17 progressor patients. The study also compared thyroid tissue and blood T-cell repertoires from five or six Graves' hyperthyroidism patients. Prospective prediction of ophthalmopathy was tested in an independent validation cohort consisting of about 19 hyperthyroidism patients and 15 or so patients who later progressed to ophthalmopathy.

Patients with uncontrolled infections, other autoimmune diseases, pregnancy or lactation were excluded. Clinical symptoms, serum thyroxine and TRAb, thyroid ultrasound, and orbital computed tomography formed the basis for the diagnoses. Trizol reagent was used to extract total RNA, and RNA quality was then checked on an Agilent 2100 Bioanalyzer. Results and caveats for the whole study, not just this receptor: No statistical method was used to fix the sample size in advance, and group allocation was not hidden from the investigators. A model built on a 13 V-J signature distinguished ophthalmopathy from stable hyperthyroidism, reaching over 85% sensitivity and about 81% specificity in cross-validation and 80%/75% in testing. Most expanded thyroid clonotypes (frequency above 0.001) were also detected in blood, a finding suggesting that blood repertoires may reflect thyroid immune responses. In validation, progression to ophthalmopathy was predicted by the model with around 71% sensitivity and roughly 72% specificity, a median of around 6.5 months before onset.

The V and J segments used are TRBV7-8 and TRBJ1-1; the D gene is perhaps TRBD1, on 6 matching bases. Sequenced material: peripheral blood or thyroid tissue (not recorded which). The TCR sequence derives from an adult woman with Graves' disease, either hyperthyroidism or ophthalmopathy (not recorded which). The CDR3 sequence is CASSPQTGRGDEAFF. Read as DNA, the sequence is TGTGCCAGCAGCCCCCAGACAGGTAGGGGAGATGAAGCTTTCTTT. Extended through the reference TRBV7-8 and TRBJ1-1 proteins, this CDR3 yields the full variable domain: GAGVSQSPRYKVAKRGQDVALRCDPISGHVSLFWYQQALGQGPEFLTYFQNEAQLDKSGLPSDRFFAERPEGSVSTLKIQRTQQEDSAVYLCASSPQTGRGDEAFFGQGTRLTVV.